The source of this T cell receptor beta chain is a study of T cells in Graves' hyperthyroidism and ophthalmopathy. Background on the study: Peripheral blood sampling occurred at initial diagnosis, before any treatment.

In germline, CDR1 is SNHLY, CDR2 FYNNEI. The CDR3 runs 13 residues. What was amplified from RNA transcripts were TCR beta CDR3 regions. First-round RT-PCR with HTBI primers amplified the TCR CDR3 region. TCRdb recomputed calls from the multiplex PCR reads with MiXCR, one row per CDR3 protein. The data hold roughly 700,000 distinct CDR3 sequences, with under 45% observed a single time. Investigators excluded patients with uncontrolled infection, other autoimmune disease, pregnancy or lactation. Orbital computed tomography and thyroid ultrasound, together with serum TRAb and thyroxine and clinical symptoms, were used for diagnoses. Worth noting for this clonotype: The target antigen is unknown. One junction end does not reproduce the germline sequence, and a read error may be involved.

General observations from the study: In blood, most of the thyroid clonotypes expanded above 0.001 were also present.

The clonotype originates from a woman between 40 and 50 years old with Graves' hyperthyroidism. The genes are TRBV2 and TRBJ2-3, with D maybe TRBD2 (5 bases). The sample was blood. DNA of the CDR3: TGTGCCAGCAGTGGGAGCGGCACAAATACGCAGTATTTT. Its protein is CASSGSGTNTQYF.